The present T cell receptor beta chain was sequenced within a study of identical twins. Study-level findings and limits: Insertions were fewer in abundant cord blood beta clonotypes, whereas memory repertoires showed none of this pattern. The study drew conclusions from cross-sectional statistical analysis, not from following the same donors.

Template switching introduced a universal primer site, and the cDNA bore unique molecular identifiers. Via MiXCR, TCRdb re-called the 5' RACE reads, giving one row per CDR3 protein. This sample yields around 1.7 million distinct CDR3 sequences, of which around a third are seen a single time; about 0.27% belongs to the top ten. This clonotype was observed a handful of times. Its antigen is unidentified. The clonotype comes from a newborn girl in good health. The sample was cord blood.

The CDR3 reads CASSLLTPVQGLHEQYF. The CDR3 nucleotides read TGTGCCAGCAGCTTACTAACCCCGGTACAGGGACTCCACGAGCAGTACTTC. The chain recombines TRBV11-2 with TRBJ2-7, with D perhaps being TRBD1 or TRBD2 (6 bases each). Germline values: CDR1 SGHAT, CDR2 FQNNGV. The V end lost 2 bases, the J end lost 5 bases, and 22 bases lay between the germline ends. This CDR3 is built from 17 residues.